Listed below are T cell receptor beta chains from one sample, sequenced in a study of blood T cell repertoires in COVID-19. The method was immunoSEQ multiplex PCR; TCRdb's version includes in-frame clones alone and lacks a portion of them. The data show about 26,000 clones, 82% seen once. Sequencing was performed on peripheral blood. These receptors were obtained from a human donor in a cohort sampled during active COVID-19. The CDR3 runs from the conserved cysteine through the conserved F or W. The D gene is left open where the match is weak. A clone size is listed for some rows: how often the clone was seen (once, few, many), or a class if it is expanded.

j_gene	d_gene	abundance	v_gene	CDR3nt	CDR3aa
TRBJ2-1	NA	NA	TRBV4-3	TGCGCCAGCAGCCAAGATTCTGGAGACAATGAGCAGTTCTTC	CASSQDSGDNEQFF
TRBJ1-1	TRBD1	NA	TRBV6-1	TGTGCCAGCAGTGAAGTTCAGGGGGCGTCAGGGGCTTTCTTT	CASSEVQGASGAFF
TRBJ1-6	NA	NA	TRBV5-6	TGTGCCAGCAGCTTGGGGCCGGGGGGGAGGAATTCACCCCTCCACTTT	CASSLGPGGRNSPLHF
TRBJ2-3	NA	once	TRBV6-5	TGTGCCAGCAGAATCCTCCCGGGGAGGTTAGATACGCAGTATTTT	CASRILPGRLDTQYF
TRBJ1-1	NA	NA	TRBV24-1	TGTGCCACCAGTGATTTGAATCTGATTGATACAAAATGGAACACTGAAGCTTTCTTT	CATSDLNLIDTKWNTEAFF
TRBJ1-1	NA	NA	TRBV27	TGTGCCAGCAGTTTCGGGTCTGAAGCTTTCTTT	CASSFGSEAFF
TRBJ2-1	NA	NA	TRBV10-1	TGCGCCAGCAGTGGACCCCTAGGTCGGGGGCAGTTCTTC	CASSGPLGRGQFF
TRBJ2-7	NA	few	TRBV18	TGTGCCAGCTCACCGGGGGTCGGGGGCGAGCAGTACTTC	CASSPGVGGEQYF
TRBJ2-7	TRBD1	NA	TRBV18	TGTGCCAGCTCACCAGAGAGGACAGGGGTTCTTGAGCAGTACTTC	CASSPERTGVLEQYF
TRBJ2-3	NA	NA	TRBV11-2	TGTGCCAGCAGCGTAAGTCGCGCCCGCACAGATACGCAGTATTTT	CASSVSRARTDTQYF
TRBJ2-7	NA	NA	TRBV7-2	TGTGCCAGCAGCTTAGCGGGGGGGGCGCGTTACGAGCAGTACTTC	CASSLAGGARYEQYF
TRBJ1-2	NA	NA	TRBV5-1	TGCGCCAGCAGCTCGCCAGGGGACCCAGCTAACTATGGCTACACCTTC	CASSSPGDPANYGYTF
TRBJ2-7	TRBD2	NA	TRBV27	TGTGCCAGCAGTCCCTCCAGCGGGAGACCTCCCTACGAGCAGTACTTC	CASSPSSGRPPYEQYF
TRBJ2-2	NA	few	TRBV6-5	TGTGCCAGCAGCCGGCGCGGGGTAAACACCGGGGAGCTGTTTTTT	CASSRRGVNTGELFF
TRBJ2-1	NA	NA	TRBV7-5	TGTGCCAGAAGCCTTCCTAATAGACTAGCGGGGGCCGGGTACAATGAGCAGTTCTTC	CARSLPNRLAGAGYNEQFF
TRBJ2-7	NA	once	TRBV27	TGTGCCAGCAGGGAGGGCGGTACCTACGAGCAGTACTTC	CASREGGTYEQYF
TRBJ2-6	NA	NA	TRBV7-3	TGTGCCAGCAGCTTACGGGGAGGTGGGGCCAACGTCCTGACTTTC	CASSLRGGGANVLTF
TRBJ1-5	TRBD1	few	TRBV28	TGTGCCAGCAGTACCCGACAGGGCTTTAATCAGCCCCAGCATTTT	CASSTRQGFNQPQHF
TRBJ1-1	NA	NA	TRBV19	TGTGCCAGTAGTATCCCAGGGTTGAACACTGAAGCTTTCTTT	CASSIPGLNTEAFF
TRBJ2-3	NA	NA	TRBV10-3	TGTGCCATCAGGGGGGGATTTAGCACAGATACGCAGTATTTT	CAIRGGFSTDTQYF